The 23 T cell receptor beta chains listed next were all sequenced from one sample in a study of response to subunit inactivated influenza vaccine. Each CDR3 protein is one row after TCRdb ran MiXCR on the RT-PCR reads. This sample has just under 550,000 distinct CDR3 sequences, with under 25% found just once. The same sample was also used in a study of T cells expressing NK-cell markers. This second study notes: 5'RACE template switching built TCR beta cDNA with unique molecular identifiers.

The sequenced sample was CD4+ T cells sorted from PBMCs, obtained about 12 days after vaccination. All receptors derive from a man aged 50 to 59 who received an inactivated influenza vaccine.

This clonotype was found many times. V gene TRBV3-1 combines with J gene TRBJ2-3, with 10 bases matching TRBD2. CDR3 size: 16 residues. Germline CDR1 and CDR2: LGHDT and YNNKEL (reference sequence). Trimming took 4 bases from V and 0 from J; bases not matched to a gene: 4. The CDR3 sequence is CASSRTSGRSTDTQYF. The CDR3, as DNA: TGTGCCAGCAGCCGGACTAGCGGAAGGAGCACAGATACGCAGTATTTT.

This chain connects TRBV5-6 to TRBJ2-1; D possibly corresponds to TRBD2 (6 bases). The germline CDR1 and CDR2 sequences are SGHDT and YYEEEE. V was trimmed by 5 bases and J by 6 bases, leaving 18 bases between them. CDR3 length: 15 amino acids. In nucleotides, the CDR3 is TGTGCCAGCAGTGCGGGACTCTCTAACGGCAATGAGCAGTTCTTC. Translation gives CASSAGLSNGNEQFF.

In its sample, this clonotype was seen a few times. The V and J genes are TRBV19 and TRBJ1-5; 8 positions agree with TRBD1. The V gene's germline CDR1 is LNHDA and CDR2 SQIVND (reference sequence). The V and J ends lost 5 bases and 7 bases, in that order; junction bases with no gene match: 10. CDR3 length equals 15 residues. The CDR3 coding sequence is TGTGCCAGTAGTCGTACAGGGGGATCTTGGCAGCCCCAGCATTTT. Translation: CASSRTGGSWQPQHF.

The J gene is TRBJ2-1, the V gene TRBV12-1; no check of the table's D call, TRBD1, against the DNA was made. TRBV12-1 is termed a pseudogene. This CDR3 spans 13 amino acids. The CDR3 is CASSFDLGDEQFF. The DNA of the CDR3 is TGTGCCAGCAGCTTTGATCTGGGCGATGAGCAGTTCTTC.

The rearrangement links TRBV20-1 to TRBJ2-1; TRBD1 matches at 7 bases. Losses at the gene ends were 1 base for V and 10 bases for J; bases not matched to a gene: 16. The CDR3 spans 16 residues. Germline V gene data show CDR1 as DFQATT and CDR2 as SNEGSKA (reference sequence). The CDR3 DNA reads TGCAGTGCTAGAGGCAACTACAGGGGTGGAGGATGGGAGCAGTTCTTC. Protein: CSARGNYRGGGWEQFF.

This chain joins TRBV7-9 and TRBJ1-3; D is undetermined. Between the trimmed V and J ends, which lost 0 bases and 2 bases, there was a span of 11 bases. This CDR3 comprises 16 residues. CDR1 is SEHNR and CDR2 is FQNEAQ in the germline V gene (reference sequence). The CDR3, as DNA: TGTGCCAGCAGCTTAGCCGGGATATCCACTGGAAACACCATATATTTT. It is translated as CASSLAGISTGNTIYF. Together with reference TRBV7-9 and TRBJ1-3, the CDR3 gives the full variable domain: DTGVSQNPRHKITKRGQNVTFRCDPISEHNRLYWYRQTLGQGPEFLTYFQNEAQLEKSRLLSDRFSAERPKGSFSTLEIQRTEQGDSAMYLCASSLAGISTGNTIYFGEGSWLTVV.

This clonotype was seen a handful of times. This chain joins TRBV27 and TRBJ2-7; D remains unclear. V lost 5 bases, J lost 2 bases, and 13 bases lay in between. In germline, CDR1 is MNHEY, CDR2 SMNVEV (reference sequence). This CDR3 contains 14 residues. The CDR3 region has the DNA TGTGCCAGCAGTAGTCGGGTCCTTCCCTACGAGCAGTACTTC. It specifies CASSSRVLPYEQYF.

Comments on this clonotype: The junction does not match germline at one end; this may be a read error. The chain employs TRBV20-1 and TRBJ1-1; D is perhaps TRBD1 (6 bases). Germline V gene lookup returns CDR1 DFQATT and CDR2 SNEGSKA (reference sequence). CDR3 length equals 13 residues. This chain's CDR3 is CSASTGRDTEAFF. The CDR3 DNA is TGCAGCGCTAGTACAGGGCGGGACACTGAAGCTTTCTTT.

This clonotype was found many times. J is TRBJ1-1 and V is TRBV12-3 or TRBV12-4, with a tentative D call TRBD1 (6 bases). There are 13 residues in the CDR3. V lost 5 bases and J lost 8, with 15 bases in between. The CDR3 loop reads CASSTNDRKEAFF. The CDR3 nucleotides read TGTGCCAGCAGTACCAATGACAGGAAGGAAGCTTTCTTT.

The V call is TRBV29-1, the J call TRBJ2-5; 10 bases are shared with TRBD2. CDR3 length: 13 amino acids. The V segment lost 2 bases and the J segment 5 bases; nucleotides outside the gene matches: 2. Germline CDR1 is SQVTM and CDR2 is ANQGSEA. The chain's CDR3 is CSVETTSGETQYF. In DNA, the CDR3 is TGCAGCGTTGAAACGACTAGCGGGGAGACCCAGTACTTC.

V gene TRBV7-2 combines with J gene TRBJ2-1, with 10 positions matching TRBD2. This CDR3 has 15 residues. The trim removed 6 bases at V and 5 bases at J, leaving 7 bases unmatched. Germline loops: CDR1 SGHTA, CDR2 FQGNSA. CDR3 protein: CASRKSGTSDNEQFF. DNA of the CDR3: TGTGCCAGCAGAAAATCCGGGACTAGCGACAATGAGCAGTTCTTC.

This clonotype was recorded many times. This rearrangement joins TRBV11-2 to TRBJ2-7; tentative D call: TRBD1 (5 bases). Germline V lookup: CDR1 SGHAT, CDR2 FQNNGV. This CDR3 region has 13 residues. Trimming removed 2 bases from V and 5 bases from J, with 10 bases in between. CDR3 amino acids: CASSLPGSHEQYF. CDR3 bases: TGTGCCAGCAGCTTACCAGGGTCTCACGAGCAGTACTTC.

The genes are TRBV28 and TRBJ2-7; maybe TRBD2 (5 bases). The germline V and J ends were trimmed by 2 bases and 2 bases, with 16 bases remaining between them. The germline gives CDR1 MDHEN, CDR2 SYDVKM. The CDR3 sequence is 16 residues long. CDR3 region: CASSLGPRQTTYEQYF. The CDR3 DNA sequence: TGTGCCAGCAGTTTAGGCCCCAGGCAGACTACCTACGAGCAGTACTTC.

This clonotype was picked up a small number of times. One base away lies a much larger clone, so this may be a sequencing read error. This chain links TRBV7-2 with TRBJ2-2; D call uncertain. Trimming removed 5 bases from V and 0 bases from J, with 7 bases in between. This CDR3 comprises 14 residues. The V gene's germline CDR1 is SGHTA and CDR2 FQGNSA. DNA for the CDR3: TGTGCCAGCAGCGTCGGACCGAACACCGGGGAGCTGTTTTTT. Its translation: CASSVGPNTGELFF.

This chain joins TRBV2 and TRBJ2-1; 9 bases are shared with TRBD2. The CDR3 loop spans 14 amino acids. V was pared by 8 bases and J by 5 bases, with 7 bases of the junction left unmatched. Per the germline V gene, CDR1 is SNHLY and CDR2 is FYNNEI. CDR3 coding DNA: TGTGCCAGCCTGACGGGACTAGCTGACAATGAGCAGTTCTTC. Residues: CASLTGLADNEQFF.

The rearrangement links TRBV6-6 to TRBJ1-1; D not certain. The CDR3 loop spans 12 amino acids. Germline CDR1 and CDR2: MNHNY and SVGAGI (reference sequence). V was trimmed by 7 bases and J by 2 bases, leaving 8 bases between them. The CDR3 sequence: CASKPVNTEAFF. The CDR3 DNA is TGTGCCAGCAAGCCAGTTAACACTGAAGCTTTCTTT.

This clonotype occurred a few times. The gene calls are TRBV10-3 and TRBJ1-2; no firm D call. V was clipped by 0 bases and J by 9 bases, with 8 bases between them. The CDR3 contains 12 residues. CDR1 is ENHRY, CDR2 SYGVKD, per germline. The CDR3: CAISESAVRYTF. CDR3 sequence (DNA): TGTGCCATCAGTGAGTCTGCCGTTCGCTACACCTTC.

Ten or more counts support this clonotype. The gene calls are TRBV25-1 and TRBJ2-7; tentatively, D is TRBD1 (5 bases). The CDR3 sequence is 13 residues long. Germline V gives CDR1 MGHDK, CDR2 SYGVNS. V dropped 2 bases and J dropped 4 bases, with 9 bases sitting between them. This chain's CDR3 is CASSEGARYEQYF. The CDR3 DNA sequence: TGTGCCAGCAGTGAAGGGGCCAGATACGAGCAGTACTTC.

This chain links TRBV5-1 with TRBJ2-3, with D hard to call. CDR1 and CDR2 from the germline V gene are SGHRS and YFSETQ. There are 12 residues in the CDR3. Trimming pared 0 bases from V and 8 bases from J, leaving 7 bases between. This CDR3 is CASSLDPSTQYF. The CDR3 DNA sequence: TGCGCCAGCAGCTTGGACCCCAGTACGCAGTATTTT.

The table lists this clonotype with a few counts. This chain joins TRBV20-1 and TRBJ2-7, with 8 positions matching TRBD2. Germline CDR1 reads DFQATT; CDR2 reads SNEGSKA (reference sequence). CDR3 size: 13 residues. The trim removed 4 bases at V and 8 bases at J, leaving 10 bases unmatched. The CDR3: CSATGLGSGKQYF. The CDR3 region has the DNA TGCAGTGCTACGGGACTAGGGTCTGGCAAGCAGTACTTC.

This clonotype has just a few counts. The chain has TRBV7-2 and TRBJ1-2, with D unresolved. The V gene's germline CDR1 is SGHTA and CDR2 FQGNSA. The V and J ends lost 5 bases and 5 bases respectively, with 21 bases between them. This CDR3 has 16 amino acids. The CDR3 sequence: CASSPRLEGRGYGYTF. CDR3 in DNA: TGTGCCAGCAGCCCTAGGTTGGAGGGTAGAGGATATGGCTACACCTTC.

This clonotype has a count of ten or more. The chain combines TRBV6-5 with TRBJ1-1; D remains unclear. The CDR3 runs 15 residues. V lost 7 bases, J lost 5 bases, and 20 bases lay in between. Germline assignment: CDR1 MNHEY and CDR2 SVGAGI. CDR3 in DNA: TGTGCCAGCATGTTCTTTGGGCGGAGGCAGACTGAAGCTTTCTTT. Translating it yields CASMFFGRRQTEAFF.

This clonotype was detected only a few times. The J gene is TRBJ2-7, the V gene TRBV7-9; weak D call: TRBD2 (7 bases). Germline assignment: CDR1 SEHNR and CDR2 FQNEAQ (reference sequence). V was pared by 0 bases and J by 5 bases, with 11 bases between. This CDR3 spans 14 amino acids. The CDR3 bases are TGTGCCAGCAGCTTAGCGAGAGGGGGGGACGAGCAGTACTTC. Translation: CASSLARGGDEQYF.